Included here is one T cell receptor (beta chain) sequence, with context. Antigen: not known. CDR1 and CDR2 from the germline V gene are SGHDN and FVKESK. Between the trimmed V and J ends, which lost 1 base and 1 base, there was a span of 7 bases. The CDR3 extends over 14 amino acids. Naive CD8 cells lacked CD45RO and underwent positive selection for CCR7, leaving out terminally differentiated effector memory CD45RA+ cells. Healthy adults negative for HIV, lacking recent acute infections or vaccinations, served as donors. These data originate in a study of shared clonotypes between healthy human individuals. Study at large: Per donor, CD8 memory used one plate, CD8 naive used two, CD4 memory used three and CD4 naive used three. Study-wide results and caveats: Collection of samples was limited to blood; tissue repertoires likely differ.

Produced via immunoSEQ multiplex PCR; TCRdb's table is partial and in-frame only. The table has approximately 740,000 clones, nearly 95% seen once. The sequence was collected from a man aged 25-45 years in good health. V and J are TRBV14 and TRBJ1-1; D gene unclear. Sequencing input: naive CD8+ T cells sorted from blood. CDR3 region: CASSQGVGNTEAFF. The CDR3 DNA reads TGTGCCAGCAGCCAAGGGGTAGGGAACACTGAAGCTTTCTTT.